A selection of T cell receptor beta chains follows, all from one sample in a study of T-cell reconstitution after alpha-beta-depleted transplantation in children. TCRdb re-analysed the PCR reads in MiXCR, keeping a single row per CDR3 protein. The table has a few hundred thousand distinct CDR3 sequences, 9.5% to 13% seen once. The sequences come from peripheral blood, collected 180 days after TCRalphabeta/CD19-depleted stem cell transplant. The source of these receptors is a male patient aged 2-10 years who had a stem cell transplant for chronic granulomatous disease, so the T cells may come from the graft donor. Both conserved end residues are part of each CDR3. Fields, in order: D gene, V gene, clone size, J gene, CDR3 DNA, CDR3 protein. A D gene is named only where the DNA matches it firmly. Clone size is given for some rows only: seen once, a few or many times, or a class if the clone is expanded.

D: -; V: TRBV11-2; size: many; J: TRBJ2-5; DNA: TGTGCCAGCAGCCGCTTAACTGAATATGGGCGTCGTCCTCAAGAGACCCAGTACTTC; CDR3: CASSRLTEYGRRPQETQYF
D: -; V: TRBV29-1; size: many; J: TRBJ2-4; DNA: TGCAGCGTTCGATCGGCCAAAAACATTCAGTACTTC; CDR3: CSVRSAKNIQYF
D: -; V: TRBV27; size: many; J: TRBJ2-7; DNA: TGTGCCAGCAGCTGGAGGGGTTCCTCAGGGGGCTACGAGCAGTACTTC; CDR3: CASSWRGSSGGYEQYF
D: -; V: TRBV5-1; size: many; J: TRBJ2-4; DNA: TGCGCCAGCAGCTTGCGGTACGAAAACATTCAGTACTTC; CDR3: CASSLRYENIQYF
D: -; V: TRBV28; size: many; J: TRBJ2-7; DNA: TGTGCCAGCCGGAACACATTATACGGCGAGCAGTACTTC; CDR3: CASRNTLYGEQYF
D: -; V: TRBV7-6; size: many; J: TRBJ2-5; DNA: TGTGCCAGCAGCTTGTCCCCAGGGCTTCCTGGGGAAACCCAGTACTTC; CDR3: CASSLSPGLPGETQYF
D: TRBD2; V: TRBV29-1; size: few; J: TRBJ2-7; DNA: TGCAGCGTGGGGAGGCGGCTAGCGGGCTCCTACGAGCAGTACTTC; CDR3: CSVGRRLAGSYEQYF
D: -; V: TRBV18; size: many; J: TRBJ2-7; DNA: TGTGCCAGCTCACCCGATCATAGACAGGAGCAGTACTTC; CDR3: CASSPDHRQEQYF
D: -; V: TRBV27; size: many; J: TRBJ2-7; DNA: TGTGCCAGCAGTTTGCTCAGGGGCCCCTACGAGCAGTACTTC; CDR3: CASSLLRGPYEQYF
D: TRBD1; V: TRBV28; size: many; J: TRBJ2-7; DNA: TGTGCCAGCAGTTTGCAGGGACAGAGCTACGAGCAGTACTTC; CDR3: CASSLQGQSYEQYF
D: -; V: TRBV27; size: many; J: TRBJ2-2; DNA: TGTGCCAGCAGATTGACTAGTCCCCCCGGGGATCTGTTTTTT; CDR3: CASRLTSPPGDLFF
D: TRBD1; V: TRBV10-3; size: -; J: TRBJ1-6; DNA: TGTGCCATCAGTGACTTCGACAGGGGGTTTTATAATTCACCCCTCCACTTT; CDR3: CAISDFDRGFYNSPLHF
D: -; V: TRBV29-1; size: many; J: TRBJ2-3; DNA: TGCAGCGCCGCCACAGGGTCGGATACGCAGTATTTT; CDR3: CSAATGSDTQYF
D: TRBD1; V: TRBV20-1; size: many; J: TRBJ2-5; DNA: TGCAGTGCTAGCGCGGGACAGGGACATTCGCCCCCCCAAGAGACCCAGTACTTC; CDR3: CSASAGQGHSPPQETQYF
D: -; V: TRBV7-9; size: few; J: TRBJ1-4; DNA: TGTGCCAGCAGCTTAGCGTTTCGGCAGTTTAATGAAAAACTGTTTTTT; CDR3: CASSLAFRQFNEKLFF
D: -; V: TRBV5-1; size: many; J: TRBJ1-1; DNA: TGCGCCAGCAGCTTGGTAGGAAGATCTGAAGCTTTCTTT; CDR3: CASSLVGRSEAFF
D: -; V: TRBV27; size: many; J: TRBJ2-5; DNA: TGTGCCAGCCGGATGCGTATGGCCTCGTTAGAGACCCAGTACTTC; CDR3: CASRMRMASLETQYF
D: TRBD1; V: TRBV29-1; size: many; J: TRBJ2-3; DNA: TGCAGCGTTGCGCCGGGACAGGGGGCCCTCGGCACAGATACGCAGTATTTT; CDR3: CSVAPGQGALGTDTQYF
D: TRBD1; V: TRBV24-1; size: many; J: TRBJ2-6; DNA: TGTGCCACCAGTGATTCCCCGACAGGGTTCGGGGCCAACGTCCTGACTTTC; CDR3: CATSDSPTGFGANVLTF
D: TRBD2; V: TRBV5-6; size: -; J: TRBJ2-3; DNA: TGTGCCAGCATGAGAATAGCGGGACACACAGATACGCAGTATTTT; CDR3: CASMRIAGHTDTQYF
D: -; V: TRBV20-1; size: many; J: TRBJ2-7; DNA: TGCAGTGCTCCCCCCCGGGGGGCCCTATCCGAGCAGTACTTC; CDR3: CSAPPRGALSEQYF
D: -; V: TRBV20-1; size: many; J: TRBJ2-7; DNA: TGCAGTGCATATCTAGCAACCGCTAGCTCCTACGAGCAGTACTTC; CDR3: CSAYLATASSYEQYF
D: TRBD2; V: TRBV27; size: many; J: TRBJ2-1; DNA: TGTGCCAGCAGTCAACGGACTAGCGCATACAATGAGCAGTTCTTC; CDR3: CASSQRTSAYNEQFF
D: -; V: TRBV29-1; size: few; J: TRBJ2-3; DNA: TGCAGCGTTGTTGAGGGAGCGACGGATACGCAGTATTTT; CDR3: CSVVEGATDTQYF